The entry below describes one T cell receptor (beta chain). TCRdb recomputed calls from the PCR reads with MiXCR, one row per CDR3 protein. The sample shows roughly 25,000 distinct CDR3 sequences, 50% to 65% of them seen only once. This CDR3 region has 16 residues. The germline V gene encodes CDR1 SGHVS and CDR2 FQNEAQ. Germline trimming cut 5 bases from V and 1 base from J; bases unmatched to any gene: 9. These data come from a study of vaccination and CD4 T cells after COVID-19. The rearrangement links TRBV7-8 to TRBJ1-1; 8 bases fit TRBD1. The clonotype was recovered from a human donor who had recovered from COVID-19. The specimen was CD4+ T cells from blood, collected before SARS-CoV-2 vaccination. The DNA of the CDR3 is TGTGCCAGCAGCGGCAGTTATGACAGGGGGAACACTGAAGCTTTCTTT. It yields the protein CASSGSYDRGNTEAFF.